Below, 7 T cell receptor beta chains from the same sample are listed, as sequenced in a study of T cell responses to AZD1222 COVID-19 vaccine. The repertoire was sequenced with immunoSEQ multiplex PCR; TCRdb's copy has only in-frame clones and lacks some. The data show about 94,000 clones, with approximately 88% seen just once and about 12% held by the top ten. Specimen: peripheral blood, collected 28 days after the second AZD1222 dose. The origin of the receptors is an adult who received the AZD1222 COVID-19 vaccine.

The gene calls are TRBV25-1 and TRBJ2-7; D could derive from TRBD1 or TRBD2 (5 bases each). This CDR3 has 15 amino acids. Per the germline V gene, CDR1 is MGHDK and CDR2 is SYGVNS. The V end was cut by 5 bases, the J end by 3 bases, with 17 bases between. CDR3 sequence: CASSPRGPAVYEQYF. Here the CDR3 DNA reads TGTGCCAGCAGTCCCCGGGGCCCAGCCGTCTACGAGCAGTACTTC.

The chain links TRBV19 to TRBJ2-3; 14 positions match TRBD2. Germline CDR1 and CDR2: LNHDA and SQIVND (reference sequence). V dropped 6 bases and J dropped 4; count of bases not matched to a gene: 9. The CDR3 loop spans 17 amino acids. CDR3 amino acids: CASSTRLAGGWADTQYF. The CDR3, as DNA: TGTGCCAGTAGCACAAGACTAGCGGGAGGGTGGGCAGATACGCAGTATTTT. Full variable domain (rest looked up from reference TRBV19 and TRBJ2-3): DGGITQSPKYLFRKEGQNVTLSCEQNLNHDAMYWYRQDPGQGLRLIYYSQIVNDFQKGDIAEGYSVSREKKESFPLTVTSAQKNPTAFYLCASSTRLAGGWADTQYFGPGTRLTVL.

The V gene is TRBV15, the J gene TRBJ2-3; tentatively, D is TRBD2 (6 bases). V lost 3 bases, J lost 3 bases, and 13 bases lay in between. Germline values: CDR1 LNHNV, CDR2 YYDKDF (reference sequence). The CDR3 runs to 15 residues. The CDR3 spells CATSRDRELTDTQYF. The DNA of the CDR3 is TGTGCCACCAGCAGGGACCGGGAGTTGACAGATACGCAGTATTTT. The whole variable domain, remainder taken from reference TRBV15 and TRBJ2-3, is DAMVIQNPRYQVTQFGKPVTLSCSQTLNHNVMYWYQQKSSQAPKLLFHYYDKDFNNEADTPDNFQSRRPNTSFCFLDIRSPGLGDTAMYLCATSRDRELTDTQYFGPGTRLTVL.

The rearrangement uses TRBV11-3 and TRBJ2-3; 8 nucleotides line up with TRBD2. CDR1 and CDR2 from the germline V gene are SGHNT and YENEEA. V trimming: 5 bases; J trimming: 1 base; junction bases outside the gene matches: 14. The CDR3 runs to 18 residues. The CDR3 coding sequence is TGTGCCAGCAGCGCCTACGGGGGAGCGGGGGCCCGCACAGATACGCAGTATTTT. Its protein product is CASSAYGGAGARTDTQYF.

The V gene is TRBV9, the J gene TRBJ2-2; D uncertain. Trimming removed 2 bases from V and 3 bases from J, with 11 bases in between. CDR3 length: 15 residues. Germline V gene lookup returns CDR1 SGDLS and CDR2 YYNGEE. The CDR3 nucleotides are TGTGCCAGCAGCGTTGTAGGGCCCGACACCGGGGAGCTGTTTTTT. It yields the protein CASSVVGPDTGELFF.

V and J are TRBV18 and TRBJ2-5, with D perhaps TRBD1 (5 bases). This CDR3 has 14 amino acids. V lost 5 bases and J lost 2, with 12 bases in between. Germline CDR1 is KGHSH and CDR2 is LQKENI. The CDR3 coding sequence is TGTGCCAGCTCAGCCATGCAGGGACAAGAGACCCAGTACTTC. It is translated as CASSAMQGQETQYF.

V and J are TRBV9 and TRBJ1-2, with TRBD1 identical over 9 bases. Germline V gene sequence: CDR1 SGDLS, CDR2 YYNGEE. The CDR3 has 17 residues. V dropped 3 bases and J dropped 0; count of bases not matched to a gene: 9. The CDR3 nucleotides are TGTGCCAGCAGCGCCGACAGGGGGGCCTATTCTAACTATGGCTACACCTTC. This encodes CASSADRGAYSNYGYTF.